A selection of T cell receptor beta chains follows, all from one sample in a study of OX40 agonist ivuxolimab in advanced cancers. Profiling relied on immunoSEQ multiplex PCR, and the TCRdb table lists in-frame clones only, not all of them. The sample includes about 66,000 clones, 85% to 90% of them seen just once. Sample: CD4+ or CD8+ T cells sorted from blood, taken in a trial of the OX40 agonist ivuxolimab. These receptors originate from an adult with an advanced solid tumor such as melanoma, head and neck, liver or kidney cancer. The CDR3 runs from the conserved cysteine through the conserved F or W. The D gene is left open where the match is weak. The size field is filled for only some rows; it gives once, few, many or a size class.

abundance: .; v_gene: TRBV15; d_gene: .; j_gene: TRBJ1-2; len: 14; CDR3nt: TGTGCCACCAGCGTCGGAGCTGCTAGGTATGGCTACACCTTC; CDR3aa: CATSVGAARYGYTF
abundance: .; v_gene: TRBV10-3; d_gene: .; j_gene: TRBJ1-2; len: 16; CDR3nt: TGTGCCATCAGTGAGTCGAGGGGCCCGGGGCAGGTCCGCTACACCTTC; CDR3aa: CAISESRGPGQVRYTF
abundance: .; v_gene: TRBV6-5; d_gene: .; j_gene: TRBJ2-7; len: 12; CDR3nt: TGTGCCGGCAGTTATGGGGAGCACGAGCAGTACTTC; CDR3aa: CAGSYGEHEQYF
abundance: .; v_gene: TRBV6-5; d_gene: .; j_gene: TRBJ2-5; len: 14; CDR3nt: TGTGCCAGCAGTAAGACGTCCCCCCAAGAGACCCAGTACTTC; CDR3aa: CASSKTSPQETQYF
abundance: .; v_gene: TRBV6-5; d_gene: .; j_gene: TRBJ1-4; len: 12; CDR3nt: TGTGCCAGCGGCTACCCGGGCGAAAAACTGTTTTTT; CDR3aa: CASGYPGEKLFF
abundance: .; v_gene: TRBV7-2; d_gene: TRBD1; j_gene: TRBJ1-2; len: 15; CDR3nt: TGTGCCAGCAGCTCGAGACAGGGGAGGGTCTATGGCTACACCTTC; CDR3aa: CASSSRQGRVYGYTF
abundance: .; v_gene: TRBV6-5; d_gene: .; j_gene: TRBJ2-7; len: 14; CDR3nt: TGTGCCAGCAGTGAAATGGGGTTAGTGGACGAGCAGTACTTC; CDR3aa: CASSEMGLVDEQYF
abundance: .; v_gene: TRBV18; d_gene: TRBD2; j_gene: TRBJ2-1; len: 19; CDR3nt: TGTGCCAGCTCCCGCGCCGGGACTAGCGGGGGGGCTGGCTACAATGAGCAGTTCTTC; CDR3aa: CASSRAGTSGGAGYNEQFF
abundance: .; v_gene: TRBV10-3; d_gene: TRBD1; j_gene: TRBJ2-1; len: 12; CDR3nt: TGTGCCATCAGAGACAGGGGCTATGAGCAGTTCTTC; CDR3aa: CAIRDRGYEQFF
abundance: .; v_gene: TRBV7-9; d_gene: .; j_gene: TRBJ2-5; len: 13; CDR3nt: TGTGCCAGCAGCGATTCAGGGGAAGAGACCCAGTACTTC; CDR3aa: CASSDSGEETQYF
abundance: .; v_gene: TRBV20-1; d_gene: .; j_gene: TRBJ1-6; len: 8; CDR3nt: TGCAGTGCTCATAACCTCCACTTT; CDR3aa: CSAHNLHF
abundance: .; v_gene: TRBV6-6; d_gene: TRBD1; j_gene: TRBJ1-1; len: 15; CDR3nt: TGTGCCAGCAGTTACGACAGGGGGTCGAACACTGAAGCTTTCTTT; CDR3aa: CASSYDRGSNTEAFF
abundance: .; v_gene: TRBV6-5; d_gene: TRBD1; j_gene: TRBJ2-5; len: 14; CDR3nt: TGTGCCAGCAGTTTACAGGGGGCAAGGGAGACCCAGTACTTC; CDR3aa: CASSLQGARETQYF
abundance: .; v_gene: TRBV7-2; d_gene: TRBD1; j_gene: TRBJ2-5; len: 13; CDR3nt: TGTGCCAGCAGCTTAGAGACGGGGACAGGGTGGTACTTC; CDR3aa: CASSLETGTGWYF
abundance: .; v_gene: TRBV9; d_gene: TRBD1; j_gene: TRBJ2-3; len: 16; CDR3nt: TGTGCCAGCAGCGTCACACCGGGACAGGGGATGGATACGCAGTATTTT; CDR3aa: CASSVTPGQGMDTQYF
abundance: .; v_gene: TRBV11-2; d_gene: .; j_gene: TRBJ2-3; len: 13; CDR3nt: TGTGCCAGCAGCCCCGACCTGGGGGGTACGCAGTATTTT; CDR3aa: CASSPDLGGTQYF
abundance: .; v_gene: TRBV30; d_gene: .; j_gene: TRBJ1-6; len: 14; CDR3nt: TGTGCCTGGAGTGTAAACCGGTTCGGTTCACCCCTCCACTTT; CDR3aa: CAWSVNRFGSPLHF
abundance: .; v_gene: TRBV10-3; d_gene: TRBD2; j_gene: TRBJ2-7; len: 13; CDR3nt: TGTGCCATCAGTGTTGCGGGGGGATACGAGCAGTACTTC; CDR3aa: CAISVAGGYEQYF
abundance: .; v_gene: TRBV6-4; d_gene: TRBD2; j_gene: TRBJ2-1; len: 17; CDR3nt: TGTGCCAGCAGTGTAGCGGGGGGAGCCGGCTCCTACAATGAGCAGTTCTTC; CDR3aa: CASSVAGGAGSYNEQFF
abundance: .; v_gene: TRBV18; d_gene: TRBD2; j_gene: TRBJ2-5; len: 16; CDR3nt: TGTGCCAGCTCACCCCCCGAGCGGGGATTGGGGGAGACCCAGTACTTC; CDR3aa: CASSPPERGLGETQYF
abundance: .; v_gene: TRBV9; d_gene: .; j_gene: TRBJ2-2; len: 15; CDR3nt: TGTGCCAGCAGCCGGGACGGGACCAACACCGGGGAGCTGTTTTTT; CDR3aa: CASSRDGTNTGELFF
abundance: .; v_gene: TRBV5-4; d_gene: TRBD2; j_gene: TRBJ2-1; len: 19; CDR3nt: TGTGCCAGCAGCGGGCGGGAGGGGGCGAGCGGGGGGTCCTACAATGAGCAGTTCTTC; CDR3aa: CASSGREGASGGSYNEQFF
abundance: .; v_gene: TRBV5-6; d_gene: TRBD1; j_gene: TRBJ1-2; len: 13; CDR3nt: TGTGCCAGCAGCCGTAGGAGACAGGGCTCGAACACCTTC; CDR3aa: CASSRRRQGSNTF
abundance: .; v_gene: TRBV7-2; d_gene: .; j_gene: TRBJ1-5; len: 16; CDR3nt: TGTGCCAGCAGCCCCGGGAGGGAGACGGGAGGACAGCCCCAGCATTTT; CDR3aa: CASSPGRETGGQPQHF
abundance: .; v_gene: TRBV7-8; d_gene: .; j_gene: TRBJ2-2; len: 14; CDR3nt: TGTGCCAGCACCTTCGAGGAATCCACCGGGGAGCTGTTTTTT; CDR3aa: CASTFEESTGELFF
abundance: .; v_gene: TRBV12-5; d_gene: TRBD1; j_gene: TRBJ2-1; len: 14; CDR3nt: TGTGCTAGTGGGGGACAGGGAAGTGGCAATGAGCAGTTCTTC; CDR3aa: CASGGQGSGNEQFF
abundance: .; v_gene: TRBV6-6; d_gene: .; j_gene: TRBJ1-5; len: 14; CDR3nt: TGTGCCAGCAGTTACTCAGGGGGAAATCAGCCCCAGCATTTT; CDR3aa: CASSYSGGNQPQHF
abundance: medium-sized; v_gene: TRBV7-2; d_gene: .; j_gene: TRBJ2-3; len: 15; CDR3nt: TGTGCCAGCAGCCCCGGGACGGTAGACACAGATACGCAGTATTTT; CDR3aa: CASSPGTVDTDTQYF
abundance: .; v_gene: TRBV27; d_gene: .; j_gene: TRBJ1-6; len: 17; CDR3nt: TGTGCCAGCACCTCTGGAGGAGCGGGACATGTTAATTCACCCCTCCACTTT; CDR3aa: CASTSGGAGHVNSPLHF
abundance: .; v_gene: TRBV7-2; d_gene: TRBD1; j_gene: TRBJ2-1; len: 16; CDR3nt: TGTGCCAGCAGCTTAGTTTCGGGACAGGTATACAATGAGCAGTTCTTC; CDR3aa: CASSLVSGQVYNEQFF